These 21 T cell receptor beta chains were all obtained from the same sample, sequenced in a study of early T cells in non-severe SARS-CoV-2 infection. In TCRdb, the 5' RACE reads were re-called with MiXCR into one record per CDR3 protein. The sample has more than 20,000 distinct CDR3 sequences; around 4.6% are singletons. The specimen was whole blood. The receptors derive from an adult who was a healthcare worker with PCR-confirmed SARS-CoV-2 infection or an uninfected control (not recorded which).

In this sample, this clonotype is medium-sized (0.01 to 0.1%). The rearrangement joins TRBV4-3 to TRBJ2-2; 7 bases align to TRBD1. The CDR3 sequence is 17 residues long. Germline CDR1 is LGHNA and CDR2 is YSLEER. Losses at the gene ends were 0 bases for V and 3 bases for J; bases not matched to a gene: 7. The CDR3 reads CASSQDRAGGYTGELFF. CDR3 nucleotide sequence: TGCGCCAGCAGCCAAGATAGGGCAGGGGGTTACACCGGGGAGCTGTTTTTT.

This clonotype has more than one count but fewer than ten. The gene calls are TRBV5-1 and TRBJ2-1, with TRBD2 as a possible D gene (5 bases). The CDR3 is made up of 16 amino acids. V was pared by 1 base and J by 3 bases, with 14 bases between. The V gene's germline CDR1 is SGHRS and CDR2 YFSETQ. This CDR3 reads CASSLSEGQFYNEQFF. CDR3 bases: TGCGCCAGCAGCTTGAGCGAGGGCCAATTCTACAATGAGCAGTTCTTC. The whole variable domain, filled in from reference TRBV5-1 and TRBJ2-1, reads KAGVTQTPRYLIKTRGQQVTLSCSPISGHRSVSWYQQTPGQGLQFLFEYFSETQRNKGNFPGRFSGRQFSNSRSEMNVSTLELGDSALYLCASSLSEGQFYNEQFFGPGTRLTVL.

This clonotype was counted at least ten times. The J gene is TRBJ2-1, the V gene TRBV24-1; D is possibly TRBD2 (7 bases). This CDR3 has 17 amino acids. Trimming left V 4 bases short and J 1 base short, with 16 bases between. Per the germline V gene, CDR1 is KGHDR and CDR2 is SFDVKD. The chain's CDR3 is CATSDPAGAISYNEQFF. The CDR3 nucleotides read TGTGCCACCAGTGACCCGGCGGGGGCCATATCCTACAATGAGCAGTTCTTC.

This clonotype was counted a few times. The V and J genes are TRBV9 and TRBJ1-1, with 8 bases that match TRBD1. Germline V gene sequence: CDR1 SGDLS, CDR2 YYNGEE. The V and J ends lost 3 bases and 2 bases, in that order; junction bases with no gene match: 6. CDR3 length equals 15 residues. The CDR3 region has the DNA TGTGCCAGCAGCGCGGCAGGGGGCCCAAACACTGAAGCTTTCTTT. Encoded protein: CASSAAGGPNTEAFF.

By sample share, this clonotype is medium-sized (0.01 to 0.1%). The chain recombines TRBV7-2 with TRBJ2-5; unclear D gene. V shed 7 bases and J shed 2 bases, with 11 bases lying between them. From germline, CDR1 is SGHTA and CDR2 FQGNSA. The CDR3 runs 13 residues. CDR3 nucleotide sequence: TGTGCCAGCACCTTGGGCCATCAAGAGACCCAGTACTTC. Residues: CASTLGHQETQYF.

This chain links TRBV20-1 with TRBJ2-3; 8 bases fit TRBD1. Germline trimming cut 5 bases from V and 1 base from J; bases unmatched to any gene: 8. There are 15 residues in the CDR3. Germline values: CDR1 DFQATT, CDR2 SNEGSKA (reference sequence). The CDR3 region has the DNA TGCAGTGCTCCCCGGACAGGGCGACGCACAGATACGCAGTATTTT. Protein sequence: CSAPRTGRRTDTQYF.

This clonotype was observed a few times. The chain has TRBV10-3 and TRBJ2-7; the match to TRBD1 covers 11 bases. The V gene's germline CDR1 is ENHRY and CDR2 SYGVKD. The CDR3 is made up of 15 amino acids. V dropped 7 bases and J dropped 2; count of bases not matched to a gene: 7. CDR3 amino acids: CAIKPGQGETYEQYF. The DNA of the CDR3 is TGTGCCATCAAACCGGGACAGGGGGAAACCTACGAGCAGTACTTC.

This chain joins TRBV14 and TRBJ2-1; weak D call: TRBD2 (6 bases). V was trimmed by 2 bases and J by 4 bases, leaving 21 bases between them. Germline-derived CDR1 and CDR2 are SGHDN and FVKESK. CDR3 length: 18 amino acids. CDR3 coding DNA: TGTGCCAGCAGCCAACCCCCCGGGGGATCCGTTCTTTACAATGAGCAGTTCTTC. Protein product: CASSQPPGGSVLYNEQFF.

CDR3 in amino acids: CASRPFADRGLAKNIQYF. CDR3 DNA sequence: TGTGCCAGTCGTCCCTTCGCGGACAGGGGGTTAGCCAAAAACATTCAGTACTTC. The rearrangement links TRBV19 to TRBJ2-4; the match to TRBD1 covers 10 bases. CDR1 is LNHDA, CDR2 SQIVND, per germline (reference sequence). The CDR3 length is 18 residues. V trimming: 8 bases; J trimming: 0 bases; junction bases outside the gene matches: 13.

By its share, this clonotype is medium-sized. The chain is built from TRBV18 and TRBJ2-6; 8 nucleotides agree with TRBD1. Trimming at V came to 1 base and at J to 1 base, leaving 6 bases not matched to a gene. This CDR3 is built from 18 residues. Germline values: CDR1 KGHSH, CDR2 LQKENI. CDR3 in DNA: TGTGCCAGCTCACCACGGACAGGGCCGGATTCTGGGGCCAACGTCCTGACTTTC. It encodes CASSPRTGPDSGANVLTF.

The V call is TRBV20-1, the J call TRBJ2-7, with D possibly matching TRBD2 (5 bases). From germline, CDR1 is DFQATT and CDR2 SNEGSKA (reference sequence). The CDR3 runs to 13 residues. Trimming took 6 bases from V and 6 from J, leaving 18 bases between them. This chain's CDR3 is CSAPWELSSEQYF. CDR3 bases: TGCAGTGCCCCGTGGGAGTTAAGTAGCGAGCAGTACTTC.

This clonotype was seen a few times. This chain joins TRBV7-8 and TRBJ2-7, with D perhaps given as TRBD1 or TRBD2 (6 bases each). V lost 4 bases and J lost 1, with 20 bases in between. From germline, CDR1 is SGHVS and CDR2 FQNEAQ. There are 17 residues in the CDR3. Here the CDR3 DNA reads TGTGCCAGCAGCTCTAGGGGGGTGGCATCCCCTTCCTACGAGCAGTACTTC. Translation gives CASSSRGVASPSYEQYF.

This clonotype appeared many times. The J gene is TRBJ2-7, the V gene TRBV7-4; 7 bases agree with TRBD1. The CDR3 has 12 amino acids. CDR1 is SGHVT and CDR2 is SQSDAQ in the germline V gene. With 5 bases clipped from V and 4 bases from J, the junction kept 2 bases outside the gene matches. The CDR3 DNA reads TGTGCCAGCAGCGCGGACAGGTACGAGCAGTACTTC. It yields the protein CASSADRYEQYF.

This clonotype was detected ten times or more. The chain uses TRBV6-2 or TRBV6-3 and TRBJ1-5, with unresolved D. Germline V gene lookup returns CDR1 MNHEY and CDR2 SVGEGT. The V gene lost 0 bases and the J gene lost 15 bases, with 15 bases spanning the gap. The CDR3 has 13 amino acids. CDR3 sequence reads: CASSYSPGSSPHF. The DNA of the CDR3 is TGTGCCAGCAGTTACTCGCCAGGTAGCTCACCGCATTTT.

This rearrangement joins TRBV7-2 to TRBJ1-5, with D perhaps TRBD1 (5 bases). Trimming removed 2 bases at V and 7 bases at J, with 9 bases between. The CDR3 length is 13 residues. Germline assignment: CDR1 SGHTA and CDR2 FQGNSA. The CDR3 region is CASSLRGGQPQHF. CDR3 bases: TGTGCCAGCAGCTTAAGGGGAGGGCAGCCCCAGCATTTT.

Worth noting for this clonotype: Just one base apart from a much larger clone, this may be a read error. V gene TRBV18 combines with J gene TRBJ2-7, with a possible D match to TRBD2 (6 bases). Germline CDR1 reads KGHSH; CDR2 reads LQKENI. This CDR3 comprises 13 residues. The CDR3 loop is CVSSHSGGNEQYF. The CDR3 DNA follows: TGTGTCAGCTCCCATAGCGGAGGGAACGAGCAGTACTTC. Complete variable domain (other parts from reference TRBV18 and TRBJ2-7): NAGVMQNPRHLVRRRGQEARLRCSPMKGHSHVYWYRQLPEEGLKFMVYLQKENIIDESGMPKERFSAEFPKEGPSILRIQQVVRGDSAAYFCVSSHSGGNEQYFGPGTRLTVT.

CDR3 nucleotide sequence: TGTGCCACGGGACAGGGGGCGAGCACCGGGGAGCTGTTTTTT. This gives the protein CATGQGASTGELFF. The rearrangement uses TRBV10-3 and TRBJ2-2; 12 bases align to TRBD1. The CDR3 is made up of 14 amino acids. Germline V gene sequence: CDR1 ENHRY, CDR2 SYGVKD. With V trimmed by 10 bases and J by 4 bases, 4 bases remained unmatched.

CDR3 sequence reads: CAWSRPIGHQPQHF. The CDR3 coding sequence is TGTGCCTGGAGTAGGCCCATCGGACATCAGCCCCAGCATTTT. The chain couples TRBV30 to TRBJ1-5; D gene unclear. V was trimmed by 2 bases and J by 5 bases, leaving 13 bases between them. In germline, CDR1 is GTSNPN, CDR2 SVGIG (reference sequence). CDR3 length: 14 amino acids.

At least ten counts were recorded for this clonotype. V is TRBV27 and J is TRBJ2-7; the D gene is possibly TRBD2 (5 bases). The CDR3 has 16 residues. V shed 4 bases and J shed 4 bases, with 20 bases lying between them. Germline V gives CDR1 MNHEY, CDR2 SMNVEV (reference sequence). The CDR3 spells CASSSRVGSGEYEQYF. In DNA form, the CDR3 reads TGTGCCAGCAGTTCACGAGTTGGGTCCGGGGAGTACGAGCAGTACTTC.

The chain links TRBV11-2 to TRBJ2-3; no definite D call. V lost 1 base, J lost 5 bases, and 10 bases lay in between. Germline CDR1 SGHAT, CDR2 FQNNGV. This CDR3 is 14 amino acids long. CDR3 nucleotide sequence: TGTGCCAGCAGCTTAGTCTCTCCGGGAGATACGCAGTATTTT. This sequence encodes CASSLVSPGDTQYF.

This clonotype was seen repeatedly, ten times or more. One junction end does not reproduce the germline sequence, and a read error may be involved. This chain connects TRBV10-3 to TRBJ2-5, with TRBD1 identical over 8 bases. The CDR3 runs 14 residues. Germline CDR1 and CDR2: ENHRY and SYGVKD. Here the CDR3 reads CAITETGDLETQYF. As DNA, the CDR3 is TGTGCCATCACTGAGACAGGGGATTTAGAGACCCAGTACTTC.